This T cell receptor (beta chain) appears in the sequencing data of a study of cytomegalovirus exposure and HLA in healthy donors (dated by TCRdb to about 2017). About the full investigation: An earlier analysis of approximately 640 of the donors reported about 250 Gb of sequence data and approximately 110 million unique TCR beta sequences from about 179 million T cells. An early release that covered roughly 600 HLA-typed donors contained approximately 300 gigabases of sequencing data and approximately 85 million unique TCR sequences. Of the approximately 370 genotyped donors, 65% to 90% were placed in the genetic ancestry cluster associated with self-reported Caucasian donors. The aim of the study was to test whether cataloging public T cell receptors could identify signatures of past pathogen exposure. Using immunosequencing, the study profiled T cell repertoires from about 610 subjects and related those repertoires to cytomegalovirus serostatus. Along with the roughly 670-subject first cohort, a separate validation cohort of around 110 different subjects was used. The study combined high-throughput TCR immunosequencing, statistical association of individual TCRs with disease status, and machine learning to predict cytomegalovirus infection status. In a later analysis, previously published TCR beta repertoires from 550 to 750 donors were re-analyzed and high-resolution HLA genotyping was added so that TCR occurrence patterns could be studied. Rather than drawing on any new phenotypic data, the later analysis identified candidate immune exposures from TCR beta sequences and the way those sequences occurred across donors. To decide whether each TCR beta V gene segment behaved as functional or pseudogenic, an earlier analysis of some 600 of the donors relied on high-throughput TCR beta sequencing. Donor age, sex, ethnicity and CMV serostatus were collected together with the repertoire data. In a later genetic analysis, genome-wide SNP genotypes for about 55% of the 666 donors were used, and that subset was treated as a discovery cohort. All discovery cohort repertoires had been generated using a single sequencing platform. Class I and class II HLA loci were covered by the typing at four-digit resolution. The number of donors typed differed by locus, with 629-630 for A, B, C, DRB1 and DQB1, 522 for DQA1, some 570 for DPA1, and around 430 for DPB1. Roughly 5 DR-DQ haplotypes were handled as single units for association and clustering, since linkage in the cohort was strong. Among 300 to 450 genotyped donors of the cohort, an average of approximately 240,000 unique TCR beta nucleotide sequences were sequenced per donor, 15% to 20% of them non-productive.

This clone was seen only once. Which antigen it targets is not known. Per-base quality was not reported, and no clone a single base away is much larger than it. The cohort consisted of 600 to 750 healthy bone marrow donors. At the time of sampling, all cohort members were nominally healthy, though unrecorded immune exposures were likely present. CMV serostatus was positive for around 310 and negative for about half of the 666 cohort members, and was not recorded for this donor. A peripheral blood sample was collected from each donor, and TCR beta sequencing was performed on peripheral blood mononuclear cells. The Qiagen DNeasy Blood Extraction Kit was used to extract genomic DNA from the blood cell samples. The CDR3 spans 14 residues, from the cysteine through the phenylalanine. Only CDR3 DNA is held: 42 bases, read in frame from base 1. CDR1 is given as LNHDA and CDR2 as SQIVND, both from the germline V gene (reference sequence). V trim: 9 bases; J trim: 3 bases; unmatched bases: 9.

Points the paper makes about the study in general: According to the authors, the approach could potentially be generalized to other disease states and immunological phenotypes. The classifier was reported to diagnose cytomegalovirus status with high specificity and sensitivity in both the original cohort and the validation cohort. In vitro tests confirmed that a few of the cytomegalovirus-associated TCR beta chains recognize cytomegalovirus antigens. The earlier analysis of almost 600 of the donors excluded some 15 rarely observed V segments, including chromosome 9 orphons, because counts were too low. Correlated functional status among segregating V segments might reflect linkage disequilibrium, but an unknown experimental factor could not be ruled out. At a false discovery rate of 0.05, a later analysis linked under 20,000 TCR beta sequences to specific HLA alleles. When HLA alleles, especially DR and DQ, strongly co-occurred, TCR associations were difficult to assign to individual alleles. In the study, approximately 160 TCR beta chains were listed as associated with cytomegalovirus. According to a later analysis, parvovirus B19, influenza, CMV and Epstein-Barr virus appeared linked to several top co-occurrence clusters. In a later analysis, TCR association rates were found to vary across HLA loci, with the most associated TCRs seen for DRB1 alleles and the fewest for HLA-C alleles. A later analysis found that HLA-associated TCR beta chains were more clonally expanded and had lower generation probabilities than equally common non-associated chains. HLA typing was unavailable for some donors at each locus, so association tests used only the typed subset. The cohort was sequenced for TCR beta chains only, and without alpha or paired-chain data the features that could be detected were limited. Most TCR sequences were seen in very few donors, while some public TCRs were found in many individuals. The only immune exposure information available for the cohort was CMV serostatus. A further reported finding was that TCR beta sequences accurately predicted the HLA-A and HLA-B alleles for most subjects in the first cohort. Compared with the roughly 700-donor mean, donors in an Asian-associated ancestry cluster had fewer N-insertions in productive TCRs, according to a later genetic analysis. Broadly in line with IMGT annotations, most TCR beta V segments showed up in productive rearrangements about 87% or about 30% of the time in an earlier analysis of roughly 590 of the donors. V-gene and J-gene trimming of TCR beta chains was associated with a missense DCLRE1C variant in a later genetic analysis, and the association was replicated in an independent cohort. Some IMGT-functional V segments, including TRBV6-2 and TRBV6-3, could not be distinguished by the 87-base-pair reads and were therefore excluded. A later analysis found that most CMV-associated TCR beta chains appeared HLA-restricted, with HLA associations seemingly driven largely by CMV exposure. Presence/absence analyses assumed roughly uniform sequencing depth across donors, an assumption that may not hold. A group of highly shared sequence variants was considered likely to be a technical artifact of the sequencing pipeline.

Library preparation employed the immunoSEQ multiplex PCR assay. For the multiplex PCR, a mixture combining 60 forward primers for TCR Vbeta segments and 13 reverse primers for TCR Jbeta segments was used. The CDR3 region of rearranged TCR beta genes was amplified from genomic DNA by a multiplex PCR assay. The amplified TCR beta libraries were sequenced on the Illumina HiSeq System as 87-base-pair reads. Processing in the source paper ran as follows. A later analysis counted approximately 76 million unique TCR beta chains across the 550 to 750 repertoires, and around 9.9 million of these chains were shared by at least two donors. Raw reads were error-corrected and collapsed into unique sequences with a nearest-neighbor algorithm that merged closely related sequences to remove PCR and sequencing errors. Alignment of CDR3 sequences to IMGT reference sequences was used to assign V, D and J gene segments. Each retained sequence needed at least a six-nucleotide match to both a V gene segment and a J gene segment. A rearrangement was called productive if the CDR3 had no stop codons and remained in frame with V and J, and every other rearrangement was called non-productive. Following IMGT convention, CDR3 was defined as the stretch from the second conserved V-encoded cysteine up to the conserved J-encoded phenylalanine. The earlier analysis of about 610 of the donors excluded any sequence lacking an unambiguous match to a single V gene segment. In an earlier analysis of several hundred of the donors, a V segment was called functional when productive rearrangements were above 56.7%, and segregating when the standard deviation between donors exceeded 5%. To diagnose cytomegalovirus status from the catalog of TCR beta chain sequences, a statistical classification framework was built. In a later analysis, V and J genes were assigned by comparing TCR nucleotide sequences against IMGT/GENE-DB human TR gene sequences. A later analysis assigned CDR3 sequences and most-parsimonious VDJ recombination scenarios with the TCRdist pipeline. In a later analysis, each TCR beta chain was defined by its CDR3 amino acid sequence together with its V-gene family, and reads without a unique V-gene family were excluded. A later analysis removed 550 to 700 highly shared, low-generation-probability nucleotide sequences to deal with suspected cross-contamination and a sequencing artifact. In a later analysis, a clonal expansion index was calculated for each public chain from normalized within-repertoire ranks of inferred template counts. In a later analysis, generation probabilities were computed using a VDJ recombination model fitted to out-of-frame rearrangements, and the results were checked against IGoR. In a later analysis, hypergeometric tests were used to score TCR-TCR, TCR-HLA and TCR-CMV co-occurrence, with a repertoire-size bias correction applied to TCR pairs. A later analysis estimated false discovery rates by permuting HLA or CMV assignments 20 times. A later analysis grouped co-occurring TCRs with DBSCAN, adding TCRdist sequence similarity when clustering within HLA-allele-positive subsets. For co-occurrence clustering, repertoires with fewer than 30,000 or more than 120,000 public chains were excluded, along with five repertoires with anomalous nucleotide sharing. TCRdb limited this immuneACCESS table to in-frame rearrangements with V and J called. A share of clones is missing; checked studies link under half to unresolved V genes, and the rest is unexplained. From that table come the V and J calls and clone size; the DNA was used to work out D and trimming. This sample has about 130,000 clones in its table, and around two thirds of those were observed once. The ten largest account for roughly 2.7% of the sample.

The TCR originated in a human donor in good health. The chain was built from TRBV19 and TRBJ2-7; 9 of the junction bases match TRBD2. Input material: PBMCs. In nucleotides, the sequence is TGTGCCAGCCGACTAGCGGAGGGGGGCTACGAGCAGTACTTC. Translation gives CASRLAEGGYEQYF.